Below, 13 T cell receptor beta chains from the same sample are listed, as sequenced in a study of blood T cell repertoires in COVID-19. Here immunoSEQ multiplex PCR was the method, and the copy in TCRdb shows in-frame clones only, minus some. The sample includes some 78,000 clones, roughly 89% seen only once; the top ten take 4.3%. The sample taken for sequencing was peripheral blood. The receptors were gathered from a woman of 80 years or more with active or convalescent COVID-19.

The chain is built from TRBV2 and TRBJ2-7, with D tentatively TRBD1 (5 bases). Germline CDR1 and CDR2: SNHLY and FYNNEI. There are 14 residues in the CDR3. With 3 bases removed from V and 7 bases from J, the gap between germline ends came to 16 bases. The DNA for the CDR3 is TGTGCCAGCAGTGATAGGACAAGGGCTGGGGAGCAGTACTTC. Amino acid sequence: CASSDRTRAGEQYF. Complete variable domain (other parts from reference TRBV2 and TRBJ2-7): EPEVTQTPSHQVTQMGQEVILRCVPISNHLYFYWYRQILGQKVEFLVSFYNNEISEKSEIFDDQFSVERPDGSNFTLKIRSTKLEDSAMYFCASSDRTRAGEQYFGPGTRLTVT.

V and J are TRBV19 and TRBJ1-3, with no clear D. V was shortened by 3 bases and J by 0 bases, with 12 bases between the two germline ends. Germline CDR1 is LNHDA and CDR2 is SQIVND (reference sequence). This CDR3 comprises 16 residues. CDR3: CASSIGQADSGNTIYF. DNA of the CDR3: TGTGCCAGTAGTATCGGTCAGGCCGACTCTGGAAACACCATATATTTT. The whole variable domain, remainder taken from reference TRBV19 and TRBJ1-3, is DGGITQSPKYLFRKEGQNVTLSCEQNLNHDAMYWYRQDPGQGLRLIYYSQIVNDFQKGDIAEGYSVSREKKESFPLTVTSAQKNPTAFYLCASSIGQADSGNTIYFGEGSWLTVV.

This clone was recorded once. The V and J genes are TRBV7-8 and TRBJ2-2; the match to TRBD2 covers 11 bases. This CDR3 has 16 amino acids. Germline trimming cut 5 bases from V and 1 base from J; bases unmatched to any gene: 3. Germline loops: CDR1 SGHVS, CDR2 FQNEAQ. The CDR3 DNA is TGTGCCAGCAGCCGGGGGACTAGCGGGAACACCGGGGAGCTGTTTTTT. This sequence encodes CASSRGTSGNTGELFF. The full variable domain, its missing parts supplied by reference TRBV7-8 and TRBJ2-2, is GAGVSQSPRYKVAKRGQDVALRCDPISGHVSLFWYQQALGQGPEFLTYFQNEAQLDKSGLPSDRFFAERPEGSVSTLKIQRTQQEDSAVYLCASSRGTSGNTGELFFGEGSRLTVL.

This rearrangement joins TRBV14 to TRBJ1-5; D unclear. The CDR3 is 15 amino acids. The germline V gene has CDR1 SGHDN and CDR2 FVKESK. V lost 1 base and J lost 0, with 7 bases in between. CDR3 coding DNA: TGTGCCAGCAGCCAAGCACACGATAGCAATCAGCCCCAGCATTTT. It yields the protein CASSQAHDSNQPQHF.

V and J are TRBV7-6 and TRBJ2-2, with TRBD2 matching 8 bases. CDR3 size: 15 residues. Trimming cost V 6 bases and J 0 bases; bases outside gene matches: 3. Germline assignment: CDR1 SGHVS and CDR2 FNYEAQ. CDR3 amino acids: CASSFSGTNTGELFF. The DNA for the CDR3 is TGTGCCAGCAGTTTTAGCGGGACGAACACCGGGGAGCTGTTTTTT.

This rearrangement joins TRBV19 to TRBJ2-5; 8 bases line up with TRBD2. The CDR3 loop spans 15 amino acids. J was trimmed by 3 bases and V by 5 bases; bases with no gene match: 8. Germline V lookup: CDR1 LNHDA, CDR2 SQIVND (reference sequence). CDR3 in amino acids: CASSLRLAREETQYF. The CDR3 DNA reads TGTGCCAGTAGTTTACGACTAGCGAGGGAAGAGACCCAGTACTTC.

V is TRBV7-9 and J is TRBJ1-6, with 7 bases that match TRBD1. CDR1 is SEHNR, CDR2 FQNEAQ, per germline (reference sequence). V was pared by 10 bases and J by 6 bases, with 6 bases of the junction left unmatched. CDR3 length: 13 residues. CDR3: CATRGGSNSPLHF. The CDR3 bases are TGTGCCACTCGAGGGGGCAGTAATTCACCCCTCCACTTT. The entire variable domain, with the rest obtained from reference TRBV7-9 and TRBJ1-6, is as follows: DTGVSQNPRHKITKRGQNVTFRCDPISEHNRLYWYRQTLGQGPEFLTYFQNEAQLEKSRLLSDRFSAERPKGSFSTLEIQRTEQGDSAMYLCATRGGSNSPLHFGNGTRLTVT.

The chain recombines TRBV5-6 with TRBJ1-4; the D is unclear. In germline, CDR1 is SGHDT, CDR2 YYEEEE. The CDR3 is made up of 15 amino acids. Trimming pared 2 bases from V and 4 bases from J, leaving 12 bases between. CDR3 nucleotides: TGTGCCAGCAGCTTTTCATTAGGAGGTAATGAAAAACTGTTTTTT. Translation: CASSFSLGGNEKLFF.

The rearrangement joins TRBV3-1 (or the pseudogene TRBV3-2) to TRBJ1-2; D is unresolved. The CDR3 consists of 13 residues. V shed 1 base and J shed 8 bases, with 11 bases lying between them. Germline V gives CDR1 LGHDT, CDR2 YNNKEL (reference sequence). The CDR3 bases are TGTGCCAGCAGCCAAGGGGCAGCCGGAGGCTACACCTTC. It translates to CASSQGAAGGYTF.

The chain has TRBV4-3 and TRBJ2-7; 7 bases match TRBD2. Looked up from germline, CDR1 is LGHNA and CDR2 is YSLEER. The CDR3 length is 16 residues. With V trimmed by 0 bases and J by 0 bases, 5 bases remained unmatched. CDR3: CASSQDRGDGSYEQYF. The CDR3 bases are TGCGCCAGCAGCCAAGATCGGGGGGACGGCTCCTACGAGCAGTACTTC.

The chain has TRBV15 and TRBJ2-2; D is possibly TRBD1 (5 bases). Germline assignment: CDR1 LNHNV and CDR2 YYDKDF (reference sequence). The CDR3 is 16 amino acids. The V and J ends lost 0 bases and 7 bases respectively, with 15 bases between them. The CDR3 spells CATSRDGRVAFGELFF. CDR3 coding DNA: TGTGCCACCAGCAGAGATGGCAGGGTTGCCTTCGGGGAGCTGTTTTTT.

The chain has TRBV28 and TRBJ2-1, with no clear D. Germline assignment: CDR1 MDHEN and CDR2 SYDVKM. V was trimmed by 6 bases and J by 4 bases, leaving 16 bases between them. The CDR3 has 15 residues. The CDR3: CASSSPAAPYNEQFF. The CDR3 region has the DNA TGTGCCAGCAGCTCCCCCGCGGCCCCATACAATGAGCAGTTCTTC.

The rearrangement links TRBV10-3 to TRBJ2-5, with D hard to call. Germline V gene lookup returns CDR1 ENHRY and CDR2 SYGVKD. Between the trimmed V and J ends, which lost 0 bases and 6 bases, there was a span of 11 bases. This CDR3 has 14 residues. The DNA for the CDR3 is TGTGCCATCAGTGAGTCAGGCGGTGTACAGACCCAGTACTTC. Translation: CAISESGGVQTQYF.